Sequencing of this T cell receptor beta chain was carried out in a study of blood T cell repertoires in COVID-19. Overall study context: There were acute and convalescent COVID-19 samples, and they came from the United States, Italy and Spain. T cells, B-cell-depleted T cells, or PBMCs provided the cDNA or gDNA that served as material.

Participant age was about 18 to 100 years, and participants resided in approximately 24 US areas. In the original workflow: Researchers report that nucleated cell counts were estimated from reference gene primer amplification. Libraries were prepared by immunoSEQ multiplex PCR; TCRdb keeps only in-frame clonotypes and omits some of them. Clone size and V and J calls were adopted from that table, with D and trimming inferred from the DNA. The data show a few hundred thousand clones, approximately 90% seen once. V gave up 5 bases and J gave up 7 bases; unmatched junction bases: 5. The CDR3 covers 13 residues. Germline V gene sequence: CDR1 SEHNR, CDR2 FQNEAQ (reference sequence).

The receptor was derived from a human donor in a cohort exposed to, infected with or recovered from COVID-19 (not recorded which). The donor label of this sample is uncertain. The sequenced material came from PBMCs or T cells enriched from blood (not recorded which). This chain uses TRBV7-9 with TRBJ1-2; 9 nucleotides line up with TRBD1. This chain's CDR3 is CASSLWDRAGYTF. CDR3 DNA sequence: TGTGCCAGCAGCCTTTGGGACAGGGCTGGCTACACCTTC.